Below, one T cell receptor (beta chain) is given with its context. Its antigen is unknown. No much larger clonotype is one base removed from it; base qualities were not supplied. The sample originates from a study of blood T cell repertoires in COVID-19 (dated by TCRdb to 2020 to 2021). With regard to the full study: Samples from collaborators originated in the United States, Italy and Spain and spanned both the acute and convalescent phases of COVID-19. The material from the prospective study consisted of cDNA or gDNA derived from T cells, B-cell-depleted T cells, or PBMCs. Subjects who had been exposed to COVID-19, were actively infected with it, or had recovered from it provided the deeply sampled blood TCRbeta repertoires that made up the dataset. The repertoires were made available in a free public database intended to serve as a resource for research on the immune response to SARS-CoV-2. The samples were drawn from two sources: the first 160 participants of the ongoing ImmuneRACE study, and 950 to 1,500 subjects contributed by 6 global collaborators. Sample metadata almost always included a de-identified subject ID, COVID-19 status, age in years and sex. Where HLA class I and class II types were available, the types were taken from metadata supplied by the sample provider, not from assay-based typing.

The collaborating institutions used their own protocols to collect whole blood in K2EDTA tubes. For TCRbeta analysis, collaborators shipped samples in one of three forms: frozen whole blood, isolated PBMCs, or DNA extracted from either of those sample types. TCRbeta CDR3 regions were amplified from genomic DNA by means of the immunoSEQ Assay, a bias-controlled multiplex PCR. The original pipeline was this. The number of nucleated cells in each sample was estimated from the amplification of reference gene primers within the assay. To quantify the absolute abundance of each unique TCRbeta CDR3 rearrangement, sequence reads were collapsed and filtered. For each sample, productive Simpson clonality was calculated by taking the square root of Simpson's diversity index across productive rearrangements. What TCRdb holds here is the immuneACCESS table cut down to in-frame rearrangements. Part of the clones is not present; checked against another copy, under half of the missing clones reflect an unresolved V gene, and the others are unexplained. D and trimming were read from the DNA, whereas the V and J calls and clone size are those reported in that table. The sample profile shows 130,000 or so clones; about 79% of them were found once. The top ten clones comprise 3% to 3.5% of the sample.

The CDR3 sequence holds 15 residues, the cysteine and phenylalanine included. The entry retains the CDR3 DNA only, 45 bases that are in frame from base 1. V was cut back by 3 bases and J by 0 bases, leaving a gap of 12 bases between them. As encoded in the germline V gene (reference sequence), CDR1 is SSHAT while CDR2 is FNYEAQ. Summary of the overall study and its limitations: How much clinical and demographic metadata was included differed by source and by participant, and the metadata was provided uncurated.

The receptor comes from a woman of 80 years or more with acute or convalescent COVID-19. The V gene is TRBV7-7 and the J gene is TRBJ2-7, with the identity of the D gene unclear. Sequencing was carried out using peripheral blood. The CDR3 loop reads CASSFPLLNSYEQYF. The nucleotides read TGTGCCAGCAGCTTTCCCCTATTAAACTCCTACGAGCAGTACTTC.